Each of the 10 T cell receptor beta chains below was sequenced from the same sample in a study of vaccination and CD4 T cells after COVID-19. The treatment was: 10-day PBMC culture with coronavirus spike peptide pools or control peptides (ViraFEST assay). These receptors have no known antigen. Cultured CD4+ T-cell DNA underwent Oncomine TCR Beta short-read sequencing. A single record per CDR3 protein comes from TCRdb applying MiXCR to the PCR reads. This table holds 10,000 to 15,000 distinct CDR3 sequences, approximately 50% found once. The source material was CD4+ T cells from blood, cultured in vitro. The receptors originated from a human donor who had recovered from COVID-19.

The chain links TRBV10-3 to TRBJ2-2; D is unclear. Per germline, CDR1 ENHRY and CDR2 SYGVKD. The CDR3 sequence is 15 residues long. V lost 8 bases to trimming and J lost 1 base, with 14 bases between them. CDR3: CAIGARSLNTGELFF. In DNA, the CDR3 is TGTGCCATCGGAGCCCGCAGTTTGAACACCGGGGAGCTGTTTTTT.

This chain joins TRBV15 and TRBJ1-1; D gene unclear. CDR1 and CDR2 (germline): LNHNV, YYDKDF (reference sequence). This CDR3 spans 13 amino acids. DNA for the CDR3: TGTGCTACCGGGAGGAGGTTGGGCACTGAAGCTTTCTTT. Protein sequence: CATGRRLGTEAFF.

The chain is built from TRBV6-1 and TRBJ1-2, with 7 bases lining up with TRBD1. Germline CDR1 reads MNHNS; CDR2 reads SASEGT. This CDR3 has 14 residues. J was trimmed by 8 bases and V by 4 bases; bases with no gene match: 10. CDR3 sequence reads: CASSGQGGTKGYTF. The CDR3 DNA reads as TGTGCCAGCAGTGGACAGGGAGGGACGAAAGGCTACACCTTC.

This chain links TRBV20-1 with TRBJ2-1; TRBD2 matches 16 bases. The germline V gene encodes CDR1 DFQATT and CDR2 SNEGSKA (reference sequence). Losses at the gene ends were 5 bases for V and 0 bases for J; bases not matched to a gene: 10. This CDR3 region has 19 residues. Written as DNA, the CDR3 is TGCAGTGCTGCTCCGGGACTAGCGGGAGGGCCTAGCTCCTACAATGAGCAGTTCTTC. Translation: CSAAPGLAGGPSSYNEQFF.

V is TRBV28 and J is TRBJ1-2, with TRBD1 as a possible D gene (6 bases). Deletions cut 8 bases from V and 7 bases from J, with 17 bases between. CDR1 is MDHEN, CDR2 SYDVKM, per germline. CDR3 length: 13 amino acids. The DNA for the CDR3 is TGTGCCAGCTCACTCGGAGAACAGGGTGGCTACACCTTC. The encoded protein is CASSLGEQGGYTF.

This clonotype was seen a handful of times. The rearrangement uses TRBV7-3 and TRBJ1-6; D perhaps matches TRBD1 (5 bases). The CDR3 loop spans 13 amino acids. V lost 5 bases, J lost 9 bases, and 11 bases lay in between. Germline V gene sequence: CDR1 SGHTA, CDR2 FQGTGA. This CDR3 is CASSVDNRSPLHF. The CDR3 bases are TGTGCCAGCAGCGTGGACAATCGTTCACCCCTCCACTTT.

The chain links TRBV20-1 to TRBJ2-2; 7 nucleotides line up with TRBD2. Trimming took 2 bases from V and 2 from J; bases not matched to a gene: 8. CDR3 size: 16 residues. The V gene's germline CDR1 is DFQATT and CDR2 SNEGSKA (reference sequence). CDR3: CSARSSGILNTGELFF. CDR3 DNA: TGCAGTGCTAGATCCAGCGGGATATTAAACACCGGGGAGCTGTTTTTT.

This clonotype came up once. The chain is built from TRBV6-2 or TRBV6-3 and TRBJ1-2; tentative D call: TRBD1 (6 bases). This CDR3 spans 14 amino acids. V lost 2 bases and J 4 bases, leaving 11 bases between the germline ends. Germline V lookup: CDR1 MNHEY, CDR2 SVGEGT. The CDR3 nucleotides are TGTGCCAGCAGTTACCTACAGGGACGCTATGGCTACACCTTC. It encodes CASSYLQGRYGYTF.

The chain combines TRBV20-1 with TRBJ2-1; TRBD2 aligns across 10 bases. The CDR3 contains 20 residues. V lost 0 bases, J lost 9 bases, and 23 bases stayed unmatched. Per the germline V gene, CDR1 is DFQATT and CDR2 is SNEGSKA (reference sequence). This CDR3 reads CSARDWSNPAGLASVGEQFF. In DNA, the CDR3 is TGCAGTGCTAGAGATTGGAGCAACCCGGCGGGACTAGCGAGTGTGGGTGAGCAGTTCTTC.

The chain is built from TRBV7-6 and TRBJ2-1; D is possibly TRBD2 (6 bases). The CDR3 runs 15 residues. V dropped 5 bases and J dropped 2 bases, with 13 bases sitting between them. Germline V lookup: CDR1 SGHVS, CDR2 FNYEAQ. The CDR3 reads CASSPTGLAYNEQFF. As DNA, the CDR3 is TGTGCCAGCAGCCCCACGGGACTGGCCTACAATGAGCAGTTCTTC.